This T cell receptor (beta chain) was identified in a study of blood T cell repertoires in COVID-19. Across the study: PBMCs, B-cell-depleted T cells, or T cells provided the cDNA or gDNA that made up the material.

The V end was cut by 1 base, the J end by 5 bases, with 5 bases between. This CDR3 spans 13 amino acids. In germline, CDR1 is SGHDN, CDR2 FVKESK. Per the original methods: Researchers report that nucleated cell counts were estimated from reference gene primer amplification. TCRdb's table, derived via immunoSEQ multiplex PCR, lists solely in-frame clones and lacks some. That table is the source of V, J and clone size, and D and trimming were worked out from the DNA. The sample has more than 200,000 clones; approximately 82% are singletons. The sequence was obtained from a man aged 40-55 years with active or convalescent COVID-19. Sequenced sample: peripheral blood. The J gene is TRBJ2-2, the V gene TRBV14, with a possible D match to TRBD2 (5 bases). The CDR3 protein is CASSQGRTGELFF. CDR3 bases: TGTGCCAGCAGCCAAGGGAGGACCGGGGAGCTGTTTTTT. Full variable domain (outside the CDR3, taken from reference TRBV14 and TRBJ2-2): EAGVTQFPSHSVIEKGQTVTLRCDPISGHDNLYWYRRVMGKEIKFLLHFVKESKQDESGMPNNRFLAERTGGTYSTLKVQPAELEDSGVYFCASSQGRTGELFFGEGSRLTVL.